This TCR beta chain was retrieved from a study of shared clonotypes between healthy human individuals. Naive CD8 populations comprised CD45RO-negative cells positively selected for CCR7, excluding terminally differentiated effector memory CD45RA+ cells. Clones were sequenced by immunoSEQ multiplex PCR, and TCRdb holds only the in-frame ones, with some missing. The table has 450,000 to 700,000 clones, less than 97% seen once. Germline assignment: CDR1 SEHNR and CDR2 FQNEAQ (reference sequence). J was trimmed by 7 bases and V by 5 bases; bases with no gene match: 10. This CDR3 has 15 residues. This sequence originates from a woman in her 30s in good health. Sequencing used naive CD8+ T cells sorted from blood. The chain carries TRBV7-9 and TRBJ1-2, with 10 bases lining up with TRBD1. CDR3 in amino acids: CASSRAGQGFGGYTF. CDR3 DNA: TGTGCCAGCAGCCGCGCGGGACAGGGGTTTGGTGGCTACACCTTC.